The sample holds a few counts of the clone carrying this T cell receptor beta chain. As yet, its antigen is unknown. The data were taken from a study of T cell responses to AZD1222 COVID-19 vaccine. Whole-study results and caveats: Seropositive status at baseline applied to only six AZD1222 recipients. Spike-specific TCR breadth and depth grew following two AZD1222 doses.

This CDR3 has 11 residues. Germline CDR1 reads SNHLY; CDR2 reads FYNNEI. Between the trimmed V and J ends, which lost 3 bases and 11 bases, there was a span of 10 bases. The table came from immunoSEQ multiplex PCR; TCRdb's copy has only in-frame clones and leaves some out. The sample has approximately 150,000 clones; around 83% are singletons. The specimen comprised peripheral blood, sampled 28 days after the second AZD1222 dose. This clonotype was obtained from an adult who received the AZD1222 COVID-19 vaccine. The rearrangement links TRBV2 to TRBJ1-1; D may be TRBD1 (5 bases). CDR3 DNA: TGTGCCAGCAGTGAGGGCAGGGAGGCTTTCTTT. This translates into CASSEGREAFF.